These 27 T cell receptor beta chains share one sample of origin, sequenced in a study of T cells in Graves' hyperthyroidism and ophthalmopathy. Amplification of TCR beta CDR3 regions used RNA as the template. RT-PCR in the first round (using the HTBI primer set) targeted the TCR CDR3. One entry per CDR3 protein, called by TCRdb with MiXCR from the multiplex PCR reads. The data show 350,000 or so distinct CDR3 sequences, around 18% seen once. The sequenced material came from blood. Receptors were obtained from a woman aged 40 to 49 with Graves' ophthalmopathy.

With regard to this clonotype: Its ends do not fully match the called genes, so a read error is possible. The chain has TRBV28 and TRBJ1-1, with D uncertain. There are 12 residues in the CDR3. From germline, CDR1 is MDHEN and CDR2 SYDVKM. CDR3: CASSFCHTGAFF. The CDR3 nucleotides read TGTGCCAGCAGTTTCTGCCACACTGGAGCTTTCTTT.

On this clonotype itself: Compared with germline, one end of the junction differs, possibly owing to a read error. This chain joins TRBV6-1 and TRBJ1-2; D is possibly TRBD1 (5 bases). Germline loops: CDR1 MNHNS, CDR2 SASEGT. This CDR3 has 15 amino acids. The CDR3 bases are TGTGCCAGCATAGGCGGGATAAGGGGAAGGGAAGGCTACATCTTC. The encoded protein is CASIGGIRGREGYIF.

This clonotype appeared many times. The rearrangement joins TRBV20-1 to TRBJ2-7; 7 nucleotides match TRBD2. The CDR3 length is 16 residues. The V gene end was trimmed by 0 bases and the J gene end by 9 bases; junction bases not matched to a gene: 17. CDR1 is DFQATT, CDR2 SNEGSKA, per germline (reference sequence). CDR3 sequence: CSARDDSSGGLPGQYF. DNA for the CDR3: TGCAGTGCTAGAGACGACTCTAGCGGTGGACTCCCTGGGCAGTACTTC.

This rearrangement joins TRBV6-1 to TRBJ1-5; possible D gene TRBD1, 5 bases. V was trimmed by 1 base and J by 3 bases, leaving 10 bases between them. CDR3 length: 15 residues. CDR1 is MNHNS, CDR2 SASEGT, per germline. CDR3 DNA sequence: TGTGCCAGCAGTGAAGGGGCAGGGTTCAATCAGCCCCAGCATTTT. This encodes CASSEGAGFNQPQHF.

This clonotype was seen many times. A much larger clone differs by one base, so this may be a read error. The gene calls are TRBV12-3 or TRBV12-4 and TRBJ1-1; maybe TRBD1 (5 bases). The CDR3 contains 13 residues. Here the CDR3 DNA reads TGTGCCGGCAGTTTTGGGGGGGGCACTGAAGCTTTCTTT. Translated: CAGSFGGGTEAFF.

This clonotype showed up many times. The V and J genes are TRBV7-9 and TRBJ1-1; the D is unclear. The V gene lost 1 base and the J gene lost 0 bases, with 9 bases spanning the gap. Per germline, CDR1 SEHNR and CDR2 FQNEAQ (reference sequence). The CDR3 has 15 residues. CDR3 amino acids: CASSLVENMNTEAFF. The DNA for the CDR3 is TGTGCCAGCAGCTTAGTCGAGAATATGAACACTGAAGCTTTCTTT.

This clonotype was observed many times. The chain uses TRBV30 and TRBJ1-1; 7 bases are shared with TRBD1. Trimming took 0 bases from V and 2 from J; bases not matched to a gene: 6. The CDR3 loop spans 15 amino acids. Germline CDR1 GTSNPN, CDR2 SVGIG (reference sequence). CDR3 protein: CAWSVTRTGNTEAFF. Here the CDR3 DNA reads TGTGCCTGGAGTGTTACGAGGACAGGTAACACTGAAGCTTTCTTT.

This clonotype was detected many times. V and J are TRBV6-5 and TRBJ1-1, with D unresolved. V was clipped by 6 bases and J by 0 bases, with 11 bases between them. The CDR3 sequence is 14 residues long. Germline assignment: CDR1 MNHEY and CDR2 SVGAGI. CDR3 residues: CASRVREMNTEAFF. The CDR3 DNA follows: TGTGCCAGCAGGGTCCGGGAGATGAACACTGAAGCTTTCTTT.

At least ten counts were recorded for this clonotype. The CDR3 DNA follows: TGCAGTGCTACTACAGGGGTTTATTTGGACACCGGGGAGCTGTTTTTT. The encoded protein is CSATTGVYLDTGELFF. The genes are TRBV20-1 and TRBJ2-2; 7 bases fit TRBD1. Per germline, CDR1 DFQATT and CDR2 SNEGSKA (reference sequence). The CDR3 consists of 16 residues. The V segment lost 4 bases and the J segment 3 bases; nucleotides outside the gene matches: 11.

This clonotype has at least ten counts. The V call is TRBV29-1, the J call TRBJ2-7; TRBD2 is a possible D gene (6 bases). Germline V gene lookup returns CDR1 SQVTM and CDR2 ANQGSEA. The CDR3 has 20 amino acids. V gave up 4 bases and J gave up 2 bases, with 33 bases separating them. CDR3 loop: CSVVSVEFQRLGGATYEQYF. The CDR3 DNA reads TGCAGCGTTGTAAGCGTTGAGTTTCAACGTCTCGGGGGAGCGACCTACGAGCAGTACTTC.

Ten or more counts support this clonotype. The V and J genes are TRBV28 and TRBJ2-7; unclear D gene. V shed 5 bases and J shed 5 bases, with 7 bases lying between them. There are 11 residues in the CDR3. The V gene's germline CDR1 is MDHEN and CDR2 SYDVKM. The CDR3 DNA reads as TGTGCCAGCAGTGGGTACGACGAGCAGTACTTC. It encodes CASSGYDEQYF.

Concerning this clonotype: A junction end diverges from the germline sequence, so it may reflect a read error. V is TRBV27 and J is TRBJ1-1, with 8 positions matching TRBD1. Looked up from germline, CDR1 is MNHEY and CDR2 is SMNVEV (reference sequence). The CDR3 is made up of 16 amino acids. CDR3 nucleotide sequence: TGTGCCAGCAGTTCACGACAGGGGACAATGAACTCTGAGGCTTTCTTT. Protein: CASSSRQGTMNSEAFF.

This clonotype was counted ten times or more. CDR3 amino acids: CATGSPYEQYF. The CDR3, as DNA: TGTGCCACCGGGTCCCCCTACGAGCAGTACTTC. V is TRBV19 and J is TRBJ2-7; no definite D call. CDR1 and CDR2 (germline): LNHDA, SQIVND (reference sequence). This CDR3 has 11 amino acids. The V gene lost 10 bases and the J gene lost 2 bases, with 9 bases spanning the gap.

This clonotype was detected ten times or more. V usage is TRBV6-1 and J usage is TRBJ2-1; D is perhaps TRBD2 (5 bases). Looked up from germline, CDR1 is MNHNS and CDR2 is SASEGT. The V gene lost 5 bases and the J gene lost 6 bases, with 17 bases spanning the gap. The CDR3 totals 15 residues. CDR3 DNA sequence: TGTGCCAGCAGTCAACTAGGTTCCCCAAGCAATGAGCAGTTCTTC. Translation gives CASSQLGSPSNEQFF.

J is TRBJ1-1 and V is TRBV5-1; D is possibly TRBD1 (5 bases). The length of the CDR3 is 14 residues. From germline, CDR1 is SGHRS and CDR2 YFSETQ. Trimming stripped 7 bases from V and 3 bases from J, with 16 bases between. The CDR3 spells CASRLGGTYTEAFF. CDR3 DNA sequence: TGCGCCAGCCGCCTCGGGGGGACTTACACTGAAGCTTTCTTT.

The table lists this clonotype with many counts. The rearrangement links TRBV15 to TRBJ2-7; 7 bases are shared with TRBD2. Per the germline V gene, CDR1 is LNHNV and CDR2 is YYDKDF (reference sequence). V was pared by 5 bases and J by 3 bases, with 7 bases of the junction left unmatched. The CDR3 is made up of 14 amino acids. As DNA, the CDR3 is TGTGCCACCAGCCGTAGCGGGCAGCTCTACGAGCAGTACTTC. Protein: CATSRSGQLYEQYF.

The V gene is TRBV6-1, the J gene TRBJ2-7, with TRBD2 matching 10 bases. CDR1 and CDR2 from the germline V gene are MNHNS and SASEGT. This CDR3 is 16 amino acids long. V gave up 5 bases and J gave up 6 bases; unmatched junction bases: 13. The DNA of the CDR3 is TGTGCCAGCAGTAAAAATAGCGGGGGGACGCCATTCGAGCAGTACTTC. It is translated as CASSKNSGGTPFEQYF.

This clonotype has a count of ten or more. The CDR3 region is CASSIIIGTEQYF. DNA of the CDR3: TGTGCCAGCAGTATAATAATAGGAACCGAGCAGTACTTC. The chain joins TRBV7-6 to TRBJ2-7; unclear D gene. This CDR3 is 13 amino acids long. Trimming left V 6 bases short and J 6 bases short, with 15 bases between. Germline CDR1 is SGHVS and CDR2 is FNYEAQ.

This clonotype was detected many times. The chain has TRBV12-3 or TRBV12-4 and TRBJ1-1; 8 positions match TRBD1. This CDR3 has 18 amino acids. V lost 7 bases, J lost 2 bases, and 18 bases stayed unmatched. CDR3 coding DNA: TGTGCCAGCAACCCTCCCAAACCTTGGGACAGGAGAAACACTGAAGCTTTCTTT. Amino acid sequence: CASNPPKPWDRRNTEAFF.

This clonotype was seen ten or more times. The chain is built from TRBV12-3 or TRBV12-4 and TRBJ2-7, with D perhaps TRBD1 or TRBD2 (5 bases each). The CDR3 has 13 amino acids. Trimming shortened V by 6 bases and J by 4 bases, and 13 bases separated the two germline ends. The CDR3 nucleotides read TGTGCCAGCAGCCGGGACCCCCAGTACGAGCAGTACTTC. Amino acids: CASSRDPQYEQYF.

This sequence joins TRBV19 and TRBJ1-5, with D maybe TRBD1 (6 bases). The germline V gene encodes CDR1 LNHDA and CDR2 SQIVND (reference sequence). The CDR3 sequence is 14 residues long. Deletions cut 6 bases from V and 7 bases from J, with 16 bases between. The CDR3 nucleotides are TGTGCCAGTAGCTCCGGTGGGGGCTTACAGCCCCAGCATTTT. As protein: CASSSGGGLQPQHF.

In this sample, this clonotype turned up many times. This chain joins TRBV14 and TRBJ1-1; D is unresolved. The CDR3 extends over 14 amino acids. In germline, CDR1 is SGHDN, CDR2 FVKESK. V was clipped by 2 bases and J by 1 base, with 8 bases between them. Here the CDR3 reads CASSQYIGNTEAFF. The CDR3 DNA follows: TGTGCCAGCAGCCAATATATCGGGAACACTGAAGCTTTCTTT.

In the case of this clonotype: One end of the junction is discordant with germline, which a read error may explain. The rearrangement joins TRBV6-1 to TRBJ2-5; 7 nucleotides agree with TRBD1. Germline V gives CDR1 MNHNS, CDR2 SASEGT. CDR3 size: 16 residues. For the CDR3, the DNA is TGTGCCACCAGTGATTTGGATGACAGGGCCGGGGAGACCCAGTACTTC. This encodes CATSDLDDRAGETQYF.

This clonotype was recorded at least ten times. The chain carries TRBV20-1 and TRBJ1-1; 9 positions match TRBD1. CDR3 length: 16 residues. The germline CDR1 and CDR2 sequences are DFQATT and SNEGSKA (reference sequence). After removal of 2 bases from V and 0 bases from J, the junction contained 7 bases not matched to a gene. The CDR3 region has the DNA TGCAGTGCTAGATACAGGGGGCCGGGGATGAACACTGAAGCTTTCTTT. It yields the protein CSARYRGPGMNTEAFF.

This clonotype was observed many times. CDR3 in DNA: TGTGCCAGCAGTTTCGGGGACAGGGTGAACACCGGGGAGCTGTTTTTT. Translation: CASSFGDRVNTGELFF. This chain joins TRBV28 and TRBJ2-2; 9 positions agree with TRBD1. Germline V CDR1 and CDR2: MDHEN, SYDVKM. J was trimmed by 1 base and V by 3 bases; bases with no gene match: 3. CDR3 length equals 16 residues.

Regarding this clonotype: This may come from a read error, since a much larger clone is one base off. The V call is TRBV11-2, the J call TRBJ1-1; D is undetermined. Germline lookup yields CDR1 SGHAT and CDR2 FQNNGV. V lost 0 bases, J lost 12 bases, and 8 bases lay in between. This CDR3 is built from 11 residues. For the CDR3, the DNA is TGTGCCAGCAGCTTAGAGACTGGAACTTTCTTT. This sequence encodes CASSLETGTFF.

This clonotype was counted many times. The gene calls are TRBV27 and TRBJ2-7, with 8 bases that match TRBD2. The junction had 10 bases not matched to a gene; V was cut back by 8 bases and J by 4 bases. Germline values: CDR1 MNHEY, CDR2 SMNVEV (reference sequence). This CDR3 has 14 residues. The CDR3 bases are TGTGCCAGCGGCCCCGGGACTAGTAAGTACGAGCAGTACTTC. Its translation: CASGPGTSKYEQYF.